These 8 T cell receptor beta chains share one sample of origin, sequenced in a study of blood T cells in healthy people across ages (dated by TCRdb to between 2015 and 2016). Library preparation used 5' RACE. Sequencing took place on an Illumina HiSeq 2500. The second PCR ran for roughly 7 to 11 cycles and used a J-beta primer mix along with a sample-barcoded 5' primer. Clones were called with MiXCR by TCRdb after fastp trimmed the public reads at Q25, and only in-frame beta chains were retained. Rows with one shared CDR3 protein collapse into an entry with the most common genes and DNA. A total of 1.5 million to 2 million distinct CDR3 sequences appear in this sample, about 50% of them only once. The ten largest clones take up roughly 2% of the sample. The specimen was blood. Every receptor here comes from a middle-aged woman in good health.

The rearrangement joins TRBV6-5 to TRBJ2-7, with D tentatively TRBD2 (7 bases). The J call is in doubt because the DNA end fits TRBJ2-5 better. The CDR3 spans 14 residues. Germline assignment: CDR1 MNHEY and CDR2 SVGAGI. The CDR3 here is CASRTLGGAETQYF. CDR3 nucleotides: TGTGCCAGCAGAACCCTAGGGGGGGCGGAGACCCAGTACTTC.

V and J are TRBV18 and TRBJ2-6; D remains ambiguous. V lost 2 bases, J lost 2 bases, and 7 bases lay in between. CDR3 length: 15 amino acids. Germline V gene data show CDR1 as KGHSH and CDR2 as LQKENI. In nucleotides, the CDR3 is TGTGCCAGCTCACCAAGGAACCCTGGGGCCAACGTCCTGACTTTC. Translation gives CASSPRNPGANVLTF.

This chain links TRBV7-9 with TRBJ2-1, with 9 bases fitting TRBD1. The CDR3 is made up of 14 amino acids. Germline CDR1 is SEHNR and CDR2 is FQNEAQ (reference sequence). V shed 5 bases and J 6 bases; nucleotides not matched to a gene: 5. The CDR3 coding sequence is TGTGCCAGCAGCGGGGACAGGGAAGGCAATGAGCAGTTCTTC. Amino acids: CASSGDREGNEQFF.

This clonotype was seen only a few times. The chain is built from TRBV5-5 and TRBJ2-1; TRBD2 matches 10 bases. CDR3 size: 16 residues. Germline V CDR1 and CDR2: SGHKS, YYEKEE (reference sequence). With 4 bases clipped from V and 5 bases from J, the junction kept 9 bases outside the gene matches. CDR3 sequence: CASSPSGGAVHNEQFF. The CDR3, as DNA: TGTGCCAGCAGCCCCAGCGGGGGGGCAGTTCACAATGAGCAGTTCTTC.

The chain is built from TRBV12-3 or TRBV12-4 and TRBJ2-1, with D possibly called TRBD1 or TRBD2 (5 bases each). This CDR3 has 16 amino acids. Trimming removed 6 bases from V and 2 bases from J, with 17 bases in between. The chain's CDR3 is CASSPRDGRTYNEQFF. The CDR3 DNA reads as TGTGCCAGCAGCCCAAGGGACGGAAGAACCTACAATGAGCAGTTCTTC.

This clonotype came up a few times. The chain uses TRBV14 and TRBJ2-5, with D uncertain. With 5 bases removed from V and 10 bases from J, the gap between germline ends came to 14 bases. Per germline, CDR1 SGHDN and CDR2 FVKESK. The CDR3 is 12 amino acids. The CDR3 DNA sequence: TGTGCCAGCAGCTCAGGCGGCAGTCTCCAGTACTTC. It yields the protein CASSSGGSLQYF.

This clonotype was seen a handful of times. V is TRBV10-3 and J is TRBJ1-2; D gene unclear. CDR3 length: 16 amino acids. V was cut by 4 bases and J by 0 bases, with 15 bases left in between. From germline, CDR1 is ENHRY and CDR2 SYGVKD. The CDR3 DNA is TGTGCCATCAGTGTCGGACGTACTACTACTAACTATGGCTACACCTTC. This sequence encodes CAISVGRTTTNYGYTF.

In DNA, the CDR3 is TGTGCCAGCAGTCCTAGCGGGGGGGCGTTCACCGGGGAGCTGTTTTTT. It yields the protein CASSPSGGAFTGELFF. The chain uses TRBV12-3 or TRBV12-4 and TRBJ2-2, with 12 positions matching TRBD2. V was clipped by 5 bases and J by 4 bases; unmatched bases: 5. The length of the CDR3 is 16 residues.